One and the same sample provided the 13 T cell receptor beta chains below, sequenced in a study of cytomegalovirus exposure and HLA in healthy donors. It was with 60 Vbeta and 13 Jbeta primers that the PCR ran. This table comes from immunoSEQ multiplex PCR, and its TCRdb copy is limited to in-frame clones, with some not included. The sample contains about 80,000 clones, approximately 79% of which appear only once. Sequencing input: PBMCs. The receptor set was obtained from a human donor in good health.

The V and J genes are TRBV5-8 and TRBJ1-2, with 8 bases that match TRBD1. Germline trimming cut 6 bases from V and 7 bases from J; bases unmatched to any gene: 11. Germline V gene lookup returns CDR1 SGHTS and CDR2 YDEGEE. CDR3 length: 14 residues. CDR3 sequence reads: CASIEWTGLGGYTF. The CDR3 coding sequence is TGTGCCAGCATCGAATGGACAGGGTTGGGTGGCTACACCTTC.

V and J are TRBV30 and TRBJ1-1, with 9 nucleotides matching TRBD1. CDR3 length: 12 amino acids. Losses at the gene ends were 5 bases for V and 5 bases for J; bases not matched to a gene: 3. CDR1 and CDR2 (germline): GTSNPN, SVGIG (reference sequence). This CDR3 is CAWGQGPTEAFF. CDR3 DNA: TGTGCCTGGGGACAGGGGCCAACTGAAGCTTTCTTT.

V gene TRBV18 combines with J gene TRBJ1-5, with 8 bases fitting TRBD1. J was trimmed by 1 base and V by 4 bases; bases with no gene match: 6. The CDR3 length is 16 residues. CDR1 and CDR2 (germline): KGHSH, LQKENI. The CDR3 protein is CASSQTGTGSNQPQHF. For the CDR3, the DNA is TGTGCCAGCTCACAGACCGGGACAGGAAGCAATCAGCCCCAGCATTTT.

The V call is TRBV12-5, the J call TRBJ2-2; D possibly corresponds to TRBD2 (5 bases). Trimming pared 0 bases from V and 4 bases from J, leaving 12 bases between. The CDR3 is made up of 16 amino acids. The germline V gene encodes CDR1 LGHNT and CDR2 FRNRAP. The CDR3 DNA follows: TGTGCTAGTGGTTTGGTACGGACTGGCATCACCGGGGAGCTGTTTTTT. Translated, it gives CASGLVRTGITGELFF.

The V call is TRBV4-2, the J call TRBJ1-5, with D perhaps TRBD1 (5 bases). CDR1 is LGHNA and CDR2 is YNFKEQ in the germline V gene. CDR3 length equals 17 residues. Trimming cost V 0 bases and J 2 bases, with 14 bases left between them. Written as DNA, the CDR3 is TGTGCCAGCAGCCAAGAGAACCCAGGGACTCGCAATCAGCCCCAGCATTTT. Translated, it gives CASSQENPGTRNQPQHF.

The gene calls are TRBV4-3 and TRBJ2-7; TRBD1 agrees at 7 bases. The ends lost 4 bases at V and 5 bases at J; junction bases unmatched: 8. The CDR3 is 14 amino acids. CDR1 and CDR2 (germline): LGHNA, YSLEER. The CDR3 region has the DNA TGCGCCAGCAGCCTCCGGGACAGATCGGACGAGCAGTACTTC. The encoded protein is CASSLRDRSDEQYF.

The V and J genes are TRBV7-6 and TRBJ2-2; 8 positions agree with TRBD1. CDR1 is SGHVS and CDR2 is FNYEAQ in the germline V gene. CDR3 length equals 16 residues. V lost 5 bases, J lost 1 base, and 6 bases stayed unmatched. CDR3 residues: CASSPRTGRNTGELFF. The CDR3 region has the DNA TGTGCCAGCAGCCCCCGGACAGGGCGGAACACCGGGGAGCTGTTTTTT.

This CDR3 is CASSLAARRAIYGYTF. CDR3 coding DNA: TGTGCCAGCAGCTTGGCCGCTCGCAGGGCCATCTATGGCTACACCTTC. The chain joins TRBV5-4 to TRBJ1-2; weak D call: TRBD1 (5 bases). Germline values: CDR1 SGHNT, CDR2 YYREEE (reference sequence). CDR3 length equals 16 residues. V lost 0 bases to trimming and J lost 4 bases, with 16 bases between them.

Here the CDR3 DNA reads TGTGCCAGCAGCTTACGGGGTGGGGGGGATCAGCCCCAGCATTTT. It is translated as CASSLRGGGDQPQHF. This chain links TRBV11-2 with TRBJ1-5, with TRBD1 as a possible D gene (5 bases). Deletions cut 2 bases from V and 5 bases from J, with 13 bases between. From germline, CDR1 is SGHAT and CDR2 FQNNGV. This CDR3 region has 15 residues.

The V gene is TRBV5-1, the J gene TRBJ1-2, with TRBD1 matching 8 bases. The germline V gene encodes CDR1 SGHRS and CDR2 YFSETQ. The CDR3 has 14 residues. Trimming cost V 0 bases and J 7 bases; bases outside gene matches: 5. The CDR3 DNA is TGCGCCAGCAGCTTGGCTGGACAGGGCGGTGGCTACACCTTC. Translating it yields CASSLAGQGGGYTF.

CDR3 nucleotide sequence: TGTGCCAGCAGTGAGGGCAGGGGGCAACAGCCCCAGCATTTT. Its translation: CASSEGRGQQPQHF. The chain is built from TRBV2 and TRBJ1-5; 8 bases are shared with TRBD1. V dropped 3 bases and J dropped 7; count of bases not matched to a gene: 5. This CDR3 has 14 residues. Germline V lookup: CDR1 SNHLY, CDR2 FYNNEI.

The CDR3 is CASRSGTDYYEQYF. As DNA, the CDR3 is TGTGCCAGCAGATCCGGGACGGACTACTACGAGCAGTACTTC. The V gene is TRBV27, the J gene TRBJ2-7; tentative D call: TRBD2 (6 bases). V lost 6 bases and J lost 3, with 15 bases in between. Germline V gives CDR1 MNHEY, CDR2 SMNVEV (reference sequence). This CDR3 has 14 residues.

The gene calls are TRBV27 and TRBJ2-1; 8 bases agree with TRBD2. Germline CDR1 MNHEY, CDR2 SMNVEV (reference sequence). With V trimmed by 6 bases and J by 7 bases, 14 bases remained unmatched. The CDR3 loop spans 16 amino acids. CDR3 residues: CASSLLASGGLNEQFF. In DNA, the CDR3 is TGTGCCAGCAGCCTGCTAGCGAGCGGGGGCCTTAATGAGCAGTTCTTC.